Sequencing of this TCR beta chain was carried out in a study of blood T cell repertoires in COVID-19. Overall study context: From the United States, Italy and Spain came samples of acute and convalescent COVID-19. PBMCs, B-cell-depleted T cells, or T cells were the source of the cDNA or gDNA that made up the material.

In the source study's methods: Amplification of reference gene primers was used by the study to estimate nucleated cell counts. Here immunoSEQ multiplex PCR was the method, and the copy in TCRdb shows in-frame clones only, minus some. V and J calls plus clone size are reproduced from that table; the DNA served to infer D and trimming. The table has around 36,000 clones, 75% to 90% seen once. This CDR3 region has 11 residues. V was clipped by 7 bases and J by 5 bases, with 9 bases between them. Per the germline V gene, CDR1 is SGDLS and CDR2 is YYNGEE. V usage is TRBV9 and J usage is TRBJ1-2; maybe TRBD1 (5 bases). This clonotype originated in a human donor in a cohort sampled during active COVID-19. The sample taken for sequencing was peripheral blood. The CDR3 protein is CASSRAYGYTF. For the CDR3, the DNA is TGTGCCAGCTCCAGGGCTTATGGCTACACCTTC.